This TCR beta chain appears in the sequencing data of a study of blood T cell repertoires in COVID-19. Overall study: Samples of COVID-19 (acute and convalescent) were obtained from the United States, Italy and Spain.

The V segment lost 10 bases and the J segment 5 bases; nucleotides outside the gene matches: 6. Germline CDR1 is WSHSY and CDR2 is SAAADI. The CDR3 sequence is 12 residues long. This table comes from immunoSEQ multiplex PCR, and its TCRdb copy is limited to in-frame clones, with some not included. Here the sample spans 250,000 to 300,000 clones, about 88% being singletons. The chain carries TRBV10-2 and TRBJ2-7, with TRBD2 matching over 9 bases. This clonotype was sampled from a young man with active or convalescent COVID-19. Sequenced sample: peripheral blood. CDR3 bases: TGCGCCACTAGCGGGATGGGCAACGAGCAGTACTTC. The encoded protein is CATSGMGNEQYF.